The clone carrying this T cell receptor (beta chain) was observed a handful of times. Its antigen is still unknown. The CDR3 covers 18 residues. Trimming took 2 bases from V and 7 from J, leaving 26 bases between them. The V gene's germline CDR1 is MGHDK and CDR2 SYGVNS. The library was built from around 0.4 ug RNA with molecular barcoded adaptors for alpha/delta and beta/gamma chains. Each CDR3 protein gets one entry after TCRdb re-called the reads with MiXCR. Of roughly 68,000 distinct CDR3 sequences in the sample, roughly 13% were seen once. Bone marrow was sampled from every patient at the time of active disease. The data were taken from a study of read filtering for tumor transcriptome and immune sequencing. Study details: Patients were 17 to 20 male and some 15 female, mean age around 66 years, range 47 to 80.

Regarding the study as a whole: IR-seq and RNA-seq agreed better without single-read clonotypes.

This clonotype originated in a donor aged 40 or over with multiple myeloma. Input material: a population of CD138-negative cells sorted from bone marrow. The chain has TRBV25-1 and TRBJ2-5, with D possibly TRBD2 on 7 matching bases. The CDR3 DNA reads TGTGCCAGCAGTGAAAGCTTGGCGGGGGCAACTAACATTCGGACCCAGTACTTC. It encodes CASSESLAGATNIRTQYF.